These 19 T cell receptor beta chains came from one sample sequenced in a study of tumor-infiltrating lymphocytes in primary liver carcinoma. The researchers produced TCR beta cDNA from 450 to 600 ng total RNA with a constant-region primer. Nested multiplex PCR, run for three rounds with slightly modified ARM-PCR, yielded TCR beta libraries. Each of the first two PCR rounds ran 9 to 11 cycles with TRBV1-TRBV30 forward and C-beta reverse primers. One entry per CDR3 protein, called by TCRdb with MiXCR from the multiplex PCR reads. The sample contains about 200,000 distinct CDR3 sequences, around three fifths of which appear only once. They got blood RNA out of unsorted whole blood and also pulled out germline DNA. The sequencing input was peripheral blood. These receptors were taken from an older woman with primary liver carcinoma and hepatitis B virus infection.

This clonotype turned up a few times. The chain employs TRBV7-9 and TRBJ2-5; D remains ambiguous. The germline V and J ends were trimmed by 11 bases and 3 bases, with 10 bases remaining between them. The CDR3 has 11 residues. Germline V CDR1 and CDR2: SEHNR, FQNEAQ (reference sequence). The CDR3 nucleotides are TGTGCCTCGGGTACCAAAGAGACCCAGTACTTC. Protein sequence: CASGTKETQYF.

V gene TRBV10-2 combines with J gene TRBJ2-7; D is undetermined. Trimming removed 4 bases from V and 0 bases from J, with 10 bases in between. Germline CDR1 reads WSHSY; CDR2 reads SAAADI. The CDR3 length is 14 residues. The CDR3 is CASSVSGFSYEQYF. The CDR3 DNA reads TGCGCCAGCAGTGTGAGTGGGTTCTCCTACGAGCAGTACTTC.

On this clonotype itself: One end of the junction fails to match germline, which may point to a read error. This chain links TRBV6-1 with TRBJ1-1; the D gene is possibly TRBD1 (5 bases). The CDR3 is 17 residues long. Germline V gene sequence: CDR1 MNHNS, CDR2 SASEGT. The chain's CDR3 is CASGKGRGRGGGTEALF. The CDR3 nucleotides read TGTGCCAGCGGAAAAGGGAGGGGTAGAGGAGGTGGCACTGAAGCTCTCTTT.

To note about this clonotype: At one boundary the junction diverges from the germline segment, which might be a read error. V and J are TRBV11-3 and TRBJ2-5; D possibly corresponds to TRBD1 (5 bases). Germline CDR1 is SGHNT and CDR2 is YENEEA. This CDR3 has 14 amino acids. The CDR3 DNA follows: TGTGTCAGCAGCTTAGGGGCGTACCAGGAGACCCAGTACTTC. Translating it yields CVSSLGAYQETQYF. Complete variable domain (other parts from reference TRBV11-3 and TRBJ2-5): EAGVVQSPRYKIIEKKQPVAFWCNPISGHNTLYWYLQNLGQGPELLIRYENEEAVDDSQLPKDRFSAERLKGVDSTLKIQPAELGDSAVYLCVSSLGAYQETQYFGPGTRLLVL.

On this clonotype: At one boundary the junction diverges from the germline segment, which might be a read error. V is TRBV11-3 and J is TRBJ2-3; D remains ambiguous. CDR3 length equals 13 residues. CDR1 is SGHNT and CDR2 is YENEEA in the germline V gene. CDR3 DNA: TGTGCCAGCAGCTCATATCGCACAGATACGCAGTACTTT. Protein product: CASSSYRTDTQYF.

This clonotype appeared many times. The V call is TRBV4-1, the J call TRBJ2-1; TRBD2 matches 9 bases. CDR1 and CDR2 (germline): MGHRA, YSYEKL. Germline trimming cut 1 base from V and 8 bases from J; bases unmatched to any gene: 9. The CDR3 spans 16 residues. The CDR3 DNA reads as TGCGCCAGCAGCCAAGTGCATAGCGGGAGACCCCATGAGCAGTTCTTC. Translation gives CASSQVHSGRPHEQFF.

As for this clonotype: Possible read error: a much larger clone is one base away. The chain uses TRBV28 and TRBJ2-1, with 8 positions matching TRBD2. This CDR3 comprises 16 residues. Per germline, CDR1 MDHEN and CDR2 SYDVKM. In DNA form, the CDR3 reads TGTGCCAGCAAGGCGAACCGGGCGGGGGGATACAATGGGCAGTTCTTC. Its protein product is CASKANRAGGYNGQFF.

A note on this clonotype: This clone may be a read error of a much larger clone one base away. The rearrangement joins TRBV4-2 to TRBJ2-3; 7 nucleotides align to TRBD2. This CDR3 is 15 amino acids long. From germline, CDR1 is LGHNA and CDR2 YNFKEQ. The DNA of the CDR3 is TGTGCCAGCAGCCAAGAGAGTCTAGCGGAAGATGCGCAGTATTTT. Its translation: CASSQESLAEDAQYF.

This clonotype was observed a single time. The DNA of the CDR3 is TGTGCCAGCTCACCACCGACAGGGAGTCGAGAAAAACTGTTTTTT. Amino acid sequence: CASSPPTGSREKLFF. The chain combines TRBV18 with TRBJ1-4, with TRBD1 matching 7 bases. This CDR3 has 15 amino acids. CDR1 and CDR2 (germline): KGHSH, LQKENI. J was trimmed by 8 bases and V by 0 bases; bases with no gene match: 6.

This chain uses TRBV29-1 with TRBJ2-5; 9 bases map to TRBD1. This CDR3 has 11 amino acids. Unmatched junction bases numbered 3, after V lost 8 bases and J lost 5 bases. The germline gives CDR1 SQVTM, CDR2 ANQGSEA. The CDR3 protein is CSHGTGETQYF. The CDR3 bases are TGCAGCCACGGGACAGGGGAGACCCAGTACTTC.

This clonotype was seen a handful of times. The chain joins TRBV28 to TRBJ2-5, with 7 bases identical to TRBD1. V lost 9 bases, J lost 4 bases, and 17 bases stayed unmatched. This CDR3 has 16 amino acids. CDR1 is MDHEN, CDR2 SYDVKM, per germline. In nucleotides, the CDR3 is TGTGCCAGTTTAGACCGGGACAGATACCCCCCAGAGACCCAGTACTTC. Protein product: CASLDRDRYPPETQYF.

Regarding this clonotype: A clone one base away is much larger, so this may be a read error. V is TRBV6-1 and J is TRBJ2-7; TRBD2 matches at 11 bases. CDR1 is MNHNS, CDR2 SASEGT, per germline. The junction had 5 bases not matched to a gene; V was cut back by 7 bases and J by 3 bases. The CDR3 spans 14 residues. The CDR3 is CASTLAGGDYEQYF. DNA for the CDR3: TGTGCCAGCACCTTAGCGGGAGGGGACTACGAGCAGTACTTC.

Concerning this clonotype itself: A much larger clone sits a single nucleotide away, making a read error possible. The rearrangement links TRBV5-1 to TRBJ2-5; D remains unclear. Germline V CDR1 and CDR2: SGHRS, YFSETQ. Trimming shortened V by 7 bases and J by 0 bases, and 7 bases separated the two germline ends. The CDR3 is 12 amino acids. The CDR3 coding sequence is TGCGCCAGCTGCCCCAACCAAGAGACCCAGTACTTC. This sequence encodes CASCPNQETQYF.

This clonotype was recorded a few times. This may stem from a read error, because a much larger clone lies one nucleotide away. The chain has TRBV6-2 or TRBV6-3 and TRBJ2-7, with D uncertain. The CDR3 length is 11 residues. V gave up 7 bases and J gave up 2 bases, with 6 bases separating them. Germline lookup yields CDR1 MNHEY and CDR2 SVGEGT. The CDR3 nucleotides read TGTGCCAGCAATCAGACCTACGAGCAGTACTTC. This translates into CASNQTYEQYF.

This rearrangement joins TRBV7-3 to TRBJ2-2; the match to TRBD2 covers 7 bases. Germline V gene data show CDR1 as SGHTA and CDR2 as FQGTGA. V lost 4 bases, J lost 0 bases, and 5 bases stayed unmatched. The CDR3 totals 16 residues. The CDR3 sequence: CASSSEAGSNTGELFF. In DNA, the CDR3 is TGTGCCAGCAGCTCCGAAGCGGGGTCGAACACCGGGGAGCTGTTTTTT.

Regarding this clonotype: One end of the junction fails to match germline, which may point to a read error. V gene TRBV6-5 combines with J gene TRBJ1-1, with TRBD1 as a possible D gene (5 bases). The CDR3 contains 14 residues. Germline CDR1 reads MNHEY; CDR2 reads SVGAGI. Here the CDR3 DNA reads TGTGCCAGTAGTTACTCGTGGGACGGTCCTAAAGCTTTCTTT. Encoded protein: CASSYSWDGPKAFF.

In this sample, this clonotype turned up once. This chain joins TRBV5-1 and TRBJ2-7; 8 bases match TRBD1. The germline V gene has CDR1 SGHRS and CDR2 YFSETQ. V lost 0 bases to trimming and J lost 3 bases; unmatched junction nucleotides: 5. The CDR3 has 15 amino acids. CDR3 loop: CASSLGLDRDYEQYF. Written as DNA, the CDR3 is TGCGCCAGCAGCTTGGGACTGGACAGGGACTACGAGCAGTACTTC.

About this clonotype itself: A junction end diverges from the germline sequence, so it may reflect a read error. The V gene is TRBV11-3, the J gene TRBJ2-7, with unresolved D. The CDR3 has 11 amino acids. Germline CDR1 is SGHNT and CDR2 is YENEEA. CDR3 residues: CANSYGYGQYF. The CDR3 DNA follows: TGTGCCAACAGCTATGGATACGGACAGTACTTC. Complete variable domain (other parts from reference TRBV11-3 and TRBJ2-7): EAGVVQSPRYKIIEKKQPVAFWCNPISGHNTLYWYLQNLGQGPELLIRYENEEAVDDSQLPKDRFSAERLKGVDSTLKIQPAELGDSAVYLCANSYGYGQYFGPGTRLTVT.

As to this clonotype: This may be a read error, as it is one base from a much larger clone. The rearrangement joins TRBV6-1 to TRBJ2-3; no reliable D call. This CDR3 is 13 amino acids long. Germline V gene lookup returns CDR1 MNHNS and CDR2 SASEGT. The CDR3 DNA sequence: TGTGTCAGCAGGATGGACCCCACAGATACGCAGTATTTT. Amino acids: CVSRMDPTDTQYF.